These 21 T cell receptor beta chains originate from one sample sequenced in a study of blood T cell repertoires in COVID-19. The table came from immunoSEQ multiplex PCR; TCRdb's copy has only in-frame clones and leaves some out. The repertoire consists of about 250,000 clones, with more than 70% occurring once and the leading ten covering 2.1%. The sample consisted of peripheral blood. The receptor set was obtained from a woman aged 35 to 49 who had recovered from COVID-19.

The V gene is TRBV6-4, the J gene TRBJ2-2; TRBD1 is a possible D gene (5 bases). The CDR3 is 16 amino acids. The ends were cut back, 8 bases at V and 4 bases at J, with 20 bases in the middle. Per the germline V gene, CDR1 is MRHNA and CDR2 is SNTAGT. CDR3 coding DNA: TGTGCCAGCCGATATCAGACAGATCTTGGCACCGGGGAGCTGTTTTTT. Encoded protein: CASRYQTDLGTGELFF.

This clone was seen once. The chain is built from TRBV21-1 and TRBJ2-4; TRBD1, the table's D call, was not compared with the DNA. TRBV21-1 is marked as a pseudogene. This CDR3 region has 18 residues. The CDR3 sequence: CASTDVDRGYVSKNIQYF. The CDR3 DNA is TGTGCCAGTACCGATGTCGACAGGGGGTATGTTTCCAAAAACATTCAGTACTTC.

The V and J genes are TRBV19 and TRBJ2-3; TRBD2 matches 13 bases. The length of the CDR3 is 16 residues. Germline assignment: CDR1 LNHDA and CDR2 SQIVND (reference sequence). J was trimmed by 1 base and V by 3 bases; bases with no gene match: 1. CDR3 in amino acids: CASSIGTSGGTDTQYF. The DNA for the CDR3 is TGTGCCAGTAGTATCGGGACTAGCGGGGGCACAGATACGCAGTATTTT.

The CDR3 is CASSVVGGGTNTGELFF. The CDR3 region has the DNA TGTGCCAGCAGCGTAGTCGGTGGCGGGACTAACACCGGGGAGCTGTTTTTT. This chain uses TRBV9 with TRBJ2-2; TRBD2 might be the D (6 bases). CDR1 SGDLS and CDR2 YYNGEE come from the germline V gene. CDR3 length: 17 residues. With 0 bases removed from V and 2 bases from J, the gap between germline ends came to 14 bases.

V is TRBV19 and J is TRBJ1-6, with 8 nucleotides matching TRBD1. The V and J ends lost 9 bases and 6 bases, in that order; junction bases with no gene match: 4. The CDR3 runs to 13 residues. The germline V gene has CDR1 LNHDA and CDR2 SQIVND (reference sequence). For the CDR3, the DNA is TGTGCCAGCGACAGGGGTCTTAATTCACCCCTCCACTTT. Protein product: CASDRGLNSPLHF.

In its sample, this clone was seen once. V and J are TRBV12-3 or TRBV12-4 and TRBJ2-7, with a weak D call TRBD2 (5 bases). V was trimmed by 6 bases and J by 6 bases, leaving 12 bases between them. The CDR3 runs 12 residues. The CDR3 nucleotides read TGTGCCAGCAGCCAATACGCGGGCGAGCAGTACTTC. Its translation: CASSQYAGEQYF.

This clone was counted between two and nine times. V usage is TRBV6-2 or TRBV6-3 and J usage is TRBJ2-3, with D hard to call. This CDR3 is 14 amino acids long. The ends were cut back, 0 bases at V and 0 bases at J, with 4 bases in the middle. CDR1 is MNHEY and CDR2 is SVGEGT in the germline V gene. The CDR3: CASSYSTSTDTQYF. For the CDR3, the DNA is TGTGCCAGCAGTTACTCGACTAGCACAGATACGCAGTATTTT.

The chain recombines TRBV5-1 with TRBJ2-5, with D possibly TRBD2 on 6 matching bases. The V gene lost 8 bases and the J gene lost 4 bases, with 24 bases spanning the gap. Germline CDR1 reads SGHRS; CDR2 reads YFSETQ. This CDR3 is built from 16 residues. For the CDR3, the DNA is TGCGCCAGTTGCCGCTCGGGACTCGGACCTCCAGAGACCCAGTACTTC. It specifies CASCRSGLGPPETQYF.

The chain employs TRBV10-1 and TRBJ2-1; 7 bases fit TRBD2. The CDR3 runs 15 residues. In germline, CDR1 is WNHNN, CDR2 SYGVQD (reference sequence). The V gene end was trimmed by 11 bases and the J gene end by 9 bases; junction bases not matched to a gene: 19. The CDR3 DNA sequence: TGCGCCGCCCGGGGAGAGGGAGGGCTAGAGCGTGAGCAGTTCTTC. Encoded protein: CAARGEGGLEREQFF.

The CDR3 bases are TGTGCCAGCAGCTCTACGCCCCGACAGGCTACTAAAGCCCGGGGACAAGCGGAGTACTTC. Protein: CASSSTPRQATKARGQAEYF. The chain joins TRBV3-1 (or the pseudogene TRBV3-2) to TRBJ2-7; perhaps TRBD1 as D (6 bases). CDR1 LGHDT and CDR2 YNNKEL come from the germline V gene (reference sequence). This CDR3 is 20 amino acids long. V gave up 5 bases and J gave up 11 bases, with 40 bases separating them.

The V gene is TRBV28, the J gene TRBJ1-2; perhaps TRBD1 as D (5 bases). Germline-derived CDR1 and CDR2 are MDHEN and SYDVKM. CDR3 length: 17 amino acids. V gave up 5 bases and J gave up 6 bases, with 25 bases separating them. CDR3 sequence: CASSGLGAGPKGNGYTF. CDR3 nucleotide sequence: TGTGCCAGCAGTGGGCTAGGGGCAGGGCCTAAAGGAAATGGCTACACCTTC.

The rearrangement joins TRBV15 to TRBJ2-3; a weak D match, TRBD2 (5 bases). Germline V gene data show CDR1 as LNHNV and CDR2 as YYDKDF (reference sequence). This CDR3 comprises 16 residues. V shed 0 bases and J shed 1 base, with 11 bases lying between them. CDR3 coding DNA: TGTGCCACCAGCAGAGATGAGGGCTGGGGCACAGATACGCAGTATTTT. Amino acid sequence: CATSRDEGWGTDTQYF.

The chain uses TRBV7-2 and TRBJ1-2; D might be TRBD1 (5 bases). Trimming pared 3 bases from V and 2 bases from J, leaving 13 bases between. The germline gives CDR1 SGHTA, CDR2 FQGNSA. The CDR3 runs 15 residues. The CDR3 loop reads CASSLRGGWNYGYTF. CDR3 DNA sequence: TGTGCCAGCAGCTTGCGGGGGGGTTGGAACTATGGCTACACCTTC.

This rearrangement joins TRBV9 to TRBJ2-3, with D maybe TRBD1 (5 bases). V lost 0 bases to trimming and J lost 5 bases, with 13 bases between them. The CDR3 consists of 15 residues. CDR1 and CDR2 from the germline V gene are SGDLS and YYNGEE. CDR3 in amino acids: CASSVEGRAQDTQYF. CDR3 sequence (DNA): TGTGCCAGCAGCGTAGAGGGCAGGGCCCAAGATACGCAGTATTTT.

V usage is TRBV10-3 and J usage is TRBJ2-5; 7 bases line up with TRBD1. The CDR3 covers 16 residues. The trim removed 0 bases at V and 5 bases at J, leaving 9 bases unmatched. Germline CDR1 and CDR2: ENHRY and SYGVKD. In DNA form, the CDR3 reads TGTGCCATCAGTGAGTCGGAGACAGGGATCGCGGAGACCCAGTACTTC. Translating it yields CAISESETGIAETQYF.

The gene calls are TRBV5-1 and TRBJ2-5; 8 bases map to TRBD1. The CDR3 loop spans 17 amino acids. Per the germline V gene, CDR1 is SGHRS and CDR2 is YFSETQ. J was trimmed by 4 bases and V by 7 bases; bases with no gene match: 18. The CDR3 is CASGTTGANGQGETQYF. Here the CDR3 DNA reads TGCGCCAGCGGGACGACAGGGGCGAATGGGCAGGGAGAGACCCAGTACTTC.

The chain combines TRBV2 with TRBJ2-3; D is unclear. Trimming shortened V by 4 bases and J by 0 bases, and 11 bases separated the two germline ends. This CDR3 spans 15 amino acids. Looked up from germline, CDR1 is SNHLY and CDR2 is FYNNEI. In DNA form, the CDR3 reads TGTGCCAGCAGTGTTAACTACCTGAGCACAGATACGCAGTATTTT. It codes for CASSVNYLSTDTQYF.

V usage is TRBV7-8 and J usage is TRBJ2-1; 11 nucleotides match TRBD2. Germline CDR1 and CDR2: SGHVS and FQNEAQ. The CDR3 runs 19 residues. With V trimmed by 1 base and J by 0 bases, 8 bases remained unmatched. The CDR3 DNA is TGTGCCAGCAGCTTAGTTCTAGCGGGGGGCCGTCCCTCCTACAATGAGCAGTTCTTC. This encodes CASSLVLAGGRPSYNEQFF.

The rearrangement joins TRBV6-5 to TRBJ2-7, with 10 bases that match TRBD2. The CDR3 is 14 residues long. Unmatched junction bases numbered 6, after V lost 8 bases and J lost 2 bases. The germline CDR1 and CDR2 sequences are MNHEY and SVGAGI. The CDR3 coding sequence is TGTGCCAGCGCAACTAGCGGGATTCCCTACGAGCAGTACTTC. This translates into CASATSGIPYEQYF.

The chain is built from TRBV19 and TRBJ1-5, with TRBD1 matching 8 bases. V lost 6 bases and J lost 7; bases outside the gene matches: 8. There are 14 residues in the CDR3. Germline loops: CDR1 LNHDA, CDR2 SQIVND (reference sequence). The CDR3 region is CASRGGQGLQPQHF. DNA for the CDR3: TGTGCCAGTAGGGGCGGACAGGGATTACAGCCCCAGCATTTT.

The chain links TRBV5-1 to TRBJ2-7, with D possibly matching TRBD1 (5 bases). CDR1 and CDR2 from the germline V gene are SGHRS and YFSETQ. Trimming removed 2 bases from V and 0 bases from J, with 12 bases in between. This CDR3 is built from 15 residues. CDR3 sequence reads: CASSFAAGLSYEQYF. The CDR3 DNA is TGCGCCAGCAGCTTCGCGGCAGGGCTCTCCTACGAGCAGTACTTC.